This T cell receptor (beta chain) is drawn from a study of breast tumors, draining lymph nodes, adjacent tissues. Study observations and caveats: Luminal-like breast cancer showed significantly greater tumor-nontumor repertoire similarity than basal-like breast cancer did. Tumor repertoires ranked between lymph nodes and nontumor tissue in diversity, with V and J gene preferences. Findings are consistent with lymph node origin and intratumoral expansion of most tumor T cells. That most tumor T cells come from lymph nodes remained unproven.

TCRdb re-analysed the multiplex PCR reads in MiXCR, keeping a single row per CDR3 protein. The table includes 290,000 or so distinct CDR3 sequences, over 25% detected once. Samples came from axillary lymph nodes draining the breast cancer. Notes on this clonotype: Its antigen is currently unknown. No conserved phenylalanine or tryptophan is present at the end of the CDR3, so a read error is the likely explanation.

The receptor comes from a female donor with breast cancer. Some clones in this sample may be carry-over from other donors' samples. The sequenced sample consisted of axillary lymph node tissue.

CDR3 protein: CAWTPGQDYEQYS. The CDR3 region has the DNA TGTGCCTGGACCCCCGGACAGGACTACGAGCAGTACTCC. The chain recombines TRBV29-1 with TRBJ2-7, with 7 bases aligning to TRBD1. The germline V gene encodes CDR1 SQVTM and CDR2 ANQGSEA. CDR3 length equals 13 residues.